Shown below are 26 T cell receptor beta chains from a single sample sequenced in a study of beta chain features in type 1 diabetes. Reverse transcription of all isolated RNA meant that expressed TCRB transcripts were sequenced. Generated by immunoSEQ multiplex PCR, the TCRdb table keeps only in-frame clones and is missing some. The data contain hundreds of thousands of clones, around 16% of them seen just once; the ten biggest clones take up more than 0.08%. Material for sequencing was naive CD4+ T cells from blood. The receptor set was obtained from a man aged 18 to 29 in good health.

The V call is TRBV29-1, the J call TRBJ2-1; the match to TRBD2 covers 7 bases. CDR3 length equals 13 residues. CDR1 and CDR2 from the germline V gene are SQVTM and ANQGSEA. Trimming removed 6 bases from V and 4 bases from J; junction bases left unmatched: 6. CDR3 sequence reads: CSVPGGVYNEQFF. Written as DNA, the CDR3 is TGCAGCGTGCCTGGGGGGGTATACAATGAGCAGTTCTTC.

The chain has TRBV12-5 and TRBJ1-2; D possibly corresponds to TRBD1 (6 bases). Trimming left V 5 bases short and J 4 bases short, with 8 bases between. The CDR3 totals 12 residues. Germline assignment: CDR1 LGHNT and CDR2 FRNRAP. CDR3 DNA: TGTGCTAGTGGTCAGGGGCCCTATGGCTACACCTTC. Amino acid sequence: CASGQGPYGYTF.

A few counts support this clone. This sequence joins TRBV9 and TRBJ1-2; the D gene is possibly TRBD1 (5 bases). This CDR3 region has 16 residues. Trimming pared 0 bases from V and 4 bases from J, leaving 16 bases between. Germline lookup yields CDR1 SGDLS and CDR2 YYNGEE. The CDR3 DNA follows: TGTGCCAGCAGCGTAGACTGGGCAGGGATGGGCTATGGCTACACCTTC. This encodes CASSVDWAGMGYGYTF.

The chain has TRBV5-4 and TRBJ1-1; D gene unclear. The V gene lost 0 bases and the J gene lost 0 bases, with 12 bases spanning the gap. Germline-derived CDR1 and CDR2 are SGHNT and YYREEE (reference sequence). The CDR3 is made up of 16 amino acids. The DNA for the CDR3 is TGTGCCAGCAGCTTGGGTAGCCGCGCTTTGAACACTGAAGCTTTCTTT. It encodes CASSLGSRALNTEAFF.

This clone came up a few times. The chain combines TRBV29-1 with TRBJ2-3; D perhaps matches TRBD2 (5 bases). V lost 4 bases, J lost 0 bases, and 11 bases lay in between. CDR1 and CDR2 from the germline V gene are SQVTM and ANQGSEA. The CDR3 is 14 amino acids. The CDR3: CSVGLAVSTDTQYF. The CDR3 coding sequence is TGCAGCGTTGGGCTAGCAGTGAGCACAGATACGCAGTATTTT.

The chain has TRBV9 and TRBJ2-2; D tentatively fits TRBD1 or TRBD2 (5 bases each). Germline values: CDR1 SGDLS, CDR2 YYNGEE. V shed 0 bases and J shed 2 bases, with 20 bases lying between them. This CDR3 region has 19 residues. CDR3: CASSVVGSFGAYNTGELFF. As DNA, the CDR3 is TGTGCCAGCAGCGTAGTTGGTTCATTCGGGGCTTACAACACCGGGGAGCTGTTTTTT.

This clone was counted between two and nine times. The gene calls are TRBV28 and TRBJ2-2; 9 bases match TRBD2. Germline loops: CDR1 MDHEN, CDR2 SYDVKM. CDR3 size: 14 residues. The junction had 7 bases not matched to a gene; V was cut back by 7 bases and J by 7 bases. In nucleotides, the CDR3 is TGTGCCAGCACCCTTAGCGGGAGTCACGGGGAGCTGTTTTTT. Its protein is CASTLSGSHGELFF. The full variable domain, with the rest looked up from reference TRBV28 and TRBJ2-2, is DVKVTQSSRYLVKRTGEKVFLECVQDMDHENMFWYRQDPGLGLRLIYFSYDVKMKEKGDIPEGYSVSREKKERFSLILESASTNQTSMYLCASTLSGSHGELFFGEGSRLTVL.

This clone was found a few times. The gene calls are TRBV6-5 and TRBJ2-5, with D possibly being TRBD1 or TRBD2 (5 bases each). The J call is in doubt because the DNA end fits TRBJ2-7 better. The CDR3 runs 14 residues. Germline CDR1 and CDR2: MNHEY and SVGAGI. The CDR3 region is CASSYSRGPYEQYF. For the CDR3, the DNA is TGTGCCAGCAGTTACTCTCGGGGCCCCTACGAGCAGTACTTC.

The genes are TRBV7-3 and TRBJ2-3; unclear D gene. Trimming pared 5 bases from V and 0 bases from J, leaving 21 bases between. From germline, CDR1 is SGHTA and CDR2 FQGTGA. The CDR3 runs 18 residues. Written as DNA, the CDR3 is TGTGCCAGCAGCCCTACCCCCTCCTGGGCGACTAGCACAGATACGCAGTATTTT. Translation gives CASSPTPSWATSTDTQYF.

The chain has TRBV30 and TRBJ2-5; D is unresolved. The CDR3 consists of 11 residues. The V end lost 5 bases, the J end lost 5 bases, and 9 bases lay between the germline ends. The germline CDR1 and CDR2 sequences are GTSNPN and SVGIG (reference sequence). The CDR3 loop is CAWATGETQYF. The CDR3 nucleotides read TGTGCCTGGGCGACGGGCGAGACCCAGTACTTC.

V gene TRBV27 combines with J gene TRBJ2-2; 8 nucleotides line up with TRBD2. CDR3 length: 16 amino acids. Germline CDR1 reads MNHEY; CDR2 reads SMNVEV (reference sequence). V was clipped by 7 bases and J by 5 bases; unmatched bases: 12. The CDR3 is CASIAWGSGGTGELFF. CDR3 DNA sequence: TGTGCCAGCATTGCGTGGGGAAGCGGGGGAACCGGGGAGCTGTTTTTT.

This chain joins TRBV28 and TRBJ2-7, with D unclear. Trimming pared 3 bases from V and 1 base from J, leaving 7 bases between. Germline values: CDR1 MDHEN, CDR2 SYDVKM. This CDR3 region has 13 residues. In nucleotides, the CDR3 is TGTGCCAGCAGTTTTGGACGGTCCTACGAGCAGTACTTC. Translating gives CASSFGRSYEQYF.

The rearrangement joins TRBV9 to TRBJ1-6, with D hard to call. Germline V gene data show CDR1 as SGDLS and CDR2 as YYNGEE. V was trimmed by 0 bases and J by 7 bases, leaving 8 bases between them. The CDR3 contains 14 residues. The chain's CDR3 is CASSVGQRNSPLHF. The CDR3, as DNA: TGTGCCAGCAGCGTAGGTCAAAGGAATTCACCCCTCCACTTT.

This clone was counted only a few times. The CDR3 is CASSPAYRNGNYEQFF. DNA for the CDR3: TGTGCCAGCAGCCCAGCTTACAGGAATGGCAATTATGAGCAGTTCTTC. The chain carries TRBV7-8 and TRBJ2-1; TRBD1 is a possible D gene (5 bases). The V end was cut by 5 bases, the J end by 8 bases, with 22 bases between. Germline loops: CDR1 SGHVS, CDR2 FQNEAQ. This CDR3 is 16 amino acids long.

The rearrangement uses TRBV10-3 and TRBJ1-1, with a possible D match to TRBD1 (5 bases). V lost 8 bases, J lost 5 bases, and 15 bases lay in between. Germline lookup yields CDR1 ENHRY and CDR2 SYGVKD. The CDR3 extends over 13 amino acids. The CDR3 nucleotides are TGTGCCATCCGCGGGGGATTTCAGACTGAAGCTTTCTTT. Protein: CAIRGGFQTEAFF.

J is TRBJ2-1 and V is TRBV4-3; possible D gene TRBD2, 6 bases. The CDR3 length is 16 residues. V was clipped by 0 bases and J by 7 bases, with 16 bases between them. Germline V gene sequence: CDR1 LGHNA, CDR2 YSLEER. This CDR3 is CASSQDVGAGGNEQFF. CDR3 bases: TGCGCCAGCAGCCAAGATGTAGGGGCAGGAGGGAATGAGCAGTTCTTC.

This clone was picked up a small number of times. CDR3 loop: CASSERQVRTDTQYF. For the CDR3, the DNA is TGTGCCAGCAGTGAACGGCAGGTCAGAACAGATACGCAGTATTTT. The chain is built from TRBV2 and TRBJ2-3; D uncertain. The V and J ends lost 2 bases and 3 bases respectively, with 12 bases between them. The CDR3 loop spans 15 amino acids. Germline values: CDR1 SNHLY, CDR2 FYNNEI.

On this clone itself: Within the sample, other DNA sequences also encode this same CDR3. The chain employs TRBV5-1 and TRBJ1-2, with 8 bases that match TRBD1. Germline V gene lookup returns CDR1 SGHRS and CDR2 YFSETQ. Trimming at V came to 3 bases and at J to 2 bases, leaving 3 bases not matched to a gene. This CDR3 has 14 residues. The CDR3 here is CASSSRTGNYGYTF. CDR3 DNA: TGCGCCAGCAGCTCCAGGACAGGGAACTATGGCTACACCTTC.

CDR3 nucleotide sequence: TGTGCCGGAACGGTCAGGGTTGTTGTAACCAATGAGCAGTTCTTC. As protein: CAGTVRVVVTNEQFF. V is TRBV30 and J is TRBJ2-1, with a tentative D call TRBD1 (5 bases). Germline V lookup: CDR1 GTSNPN, CDR2 SVGIG (reference sequence). The CDR3 contains 15 residues. V was cut by 8 bases and J by 6 bases, with 23 bases left in between.

This clone occurred a few times. The rearrangement joins TRBV4-3 to TRBJ2-1, with a weak D call TRBD2 (7 bases). V dropped 4 bases and J dropped 4 bases, with 14 bases sitting between them. CDR1 LGHNA and CDR2 YSLEER come from the germline V gene. The CDR3 loop spans 15 amino acids. DNA for the CDR3: TGCGCCAGCAGCCGGGAGGGGGGCATTTACAATGAGCAGTTCTTC. It yields the protein CASSREGGIYNEQFF.

About this clone itself: The sample carries other DNA sequences with the same CDR3. This chain joins TRBV19 and TRBJ1-2; TRBD1 might be the D (6 bases). The germline V gene encodes CDR1 LNHDA and CDR2 SQIVND (reference sequence). The CDR3 length is 13 residues. Trimming shortened V by 3 bases and J by 2 bases, and 7 bases separated the two germline ends. Here the CDR3 reads CASSMDRNYGYTF. For the CDR3, the DNA is TGTGCCAGTAGTATGGACAGAAACTATGGCTACACCTTC.

The chain joins TRBV5-4 to TRBJ1-1, with 9 bases identical to TRBD1. Germline CDR1 and CDR2: SGHNT and YYREEE (reference sequence). There are 15 residues in the CDR3. J was trimmed by 6 bases and V by 5 bases; bases with no gene match: 11. This chain's CDR3 is CASRFSGTGSAEAFF. CDR3 sequence (DNA): TGTGCCAGCAGATTTTCCGGGACAGGGTCCGCTGAAGCTTTCTTT.

The V call is TRBV30, the J call TRBJ1-6; D possibly corresponds to TRBD1 (5 bases). V shed 0 bases and J shed 3 bases, with 12 bases lying between them. Looked up from germline, CDR1 is GTSNPN and CDR2 is SVGIG (reference sequence). CDR3 length: 16 residues. The CDR3 nucleotides are TGTGCCTGGAGTGTAACAGTGGGGGTCTATAATTCACCCCTCCACTTT. The encoded protein is CAWSVTVGVYNSPLHF. The full variable domain, completed using reference TRBV30 and TRBJ1-6, is SQTIHQWPATLVQPVGSPLSLECTVEGTSNPNLYWYRQAAGRGLQLLFYSVGIGQISSEVPQNLSASRPQDRQFILSSKKLLLSDSGFYLCAWSVTVGVYNSPLHFGNGTRLTVT.

This clone has more than one count but fewer than ten. V gene TRBV25-1 combines with J gene TRBJ1-1; 7 nucleotides line up with TRBD1. V shed 1 base and J 5 bases; nucleotides not matched to a gene: 7. This CDR3 region has 15 residues. Germline assignment: CDR1 MGHDK and CDR2 SYGVNS. CDR3 coding DNA: TGTGCCAGCAGTGAATTAGGGACAGTTGGAACTGAAGCTTTCTTT. This encodes CASSELGTVGTEAFF.

This chain links TRBV5-1 with TRBJ1-5, with TRBD1 matching 7 bases. The CDR3 totals 14 residues. The V and J ends lost 0 bases and 7 bases, in that order; junction bases with no gene match: 4. Germline assignment: CDR1 SGHRS and CDR2 YFSETQ. The CDR3 bases are TGCGCCAGCAGCTTGGACAGGGGAGGACAGCCCCAGCATTTT. The encoded protein is CASSLDRGGQPQHF. Complete variable domain (other parts from reference TRBV5-1 and TRBJ1-5): KAGVTQTPRYLIKTRGQQVTLSCSPISGHRSVSWYQQTPGQGLQFLFEYFSETQRNKGNFPGRFSGRQFSNSRSEMNVSTLELGDSALYLCASSLDRGGQPQHFGDGTRLSIL.

The chain is built from TRBV4-1 and TRBJ2-1; 11 positions match TRBD2. V lost 2 bases and J lost 2; bases outside the gene matches: 5. The CDR3 covers 17 residues. The germline V gene encodes CDR1 MGHRA and CDR2 YSYEKL. In nucleotides, the CDR3 is TGCGCCAGCAGCCAATCCGGACTAGCGGGTCCCTACAATGAGCAGTTCTTC. Residues: CASSQSGLAGPYNEQFF.